The 8 T cell receptor beta chains below all came from one sample that was sequenced in a study of blood T cell repertoires in COVID-19. Sequenced by immunoSEQ multiplex PCR; TCRdb stores in-frame clones only, minus some. The profile shows under 14,000 clones, roughly 80% of them singletons. Source material: peripheral blood. The source of these receptors is a man aged 70 or older with active COVID-19.

V usage is TRBV4-2 and J usage is TRBJ1-2; 9 nucleotides match TRBD1. CDR3 length equals 16 residues. V was pared by 0 bases and J by 7 bases, with 9 bases of the junction left unmatched. The germline V gene has CDR1 LGHNA and CDR2 YNFKEQ. The CDR3 protein is CASSQETGQGHRGYTF. In DNA form, the CDR3 reads TGTGCCAGCAGCCAAGAAACGGGACAGGGCCATCGTGGCTACACCTTC.

This clone was picked up a small number of times. The chain couples TRBV24-1 to TRBJ2-5, with 9 bases that match TRBD1. Germline V gives CDR1 KGHDR, CDR2 SFDVKD. V was clipped by 6 bases and J by 5 bases; unmatched bases: 6. CDR3 length: 14 residues. Here the CDR3 DNA reads TGTGCCACCAGTTCCGGGACAGGGCAGGAGACCCAGTACTTC. Its protein is CATSSGTGQETQYF.

The chain couples TRBV6-5 to TRBJ2-1; 7 bases align to TRBD1. This CDR3 spans 14 amino acids. V lost 5 bases and J lost 5; bases outside the gene matches: 6. CDR1 MNHEY and CDR2 SVGAGI come from the germline V gene. Here the CDR3 reads CASSPGQYHNEQFF. In DNA, the CDR3 is TGTGCCAGCAGTCCGGGACAGTATCACAATGAGCAGTTCTTC.

V usage is TRBV30 and J usage is TRBJ1-2; D uncertain. The V end was cut by 3 bases, the J end by 8 bases, with 19 bases between. CDR3 length: 14 residues. CDR1 is GTSNPN, CDR2 SVGIG, per germline (reference sequence). CDR3 nucleotides: TGTGCCTGGAGCGCGCTCGCACTCAGCGGGGGCTACACCTTC. Encoded protein: CAWSALALSGGYTF.

The chain joins TRBV9 to TRBJ2-3; a possible D gene is TRBD2 (5 bases). Trimming took off 3 bases at V and 0 bases at J, with 8 bases between the two ends. CDR3 length equals 14 residues. Germline loops: CDR1 SGDLS, CDR2 YYNGEE. The CDR3 loop is CASSGGLSTDTQYF. CDR3 DNA sequence: TGTGCCAGCAGCGGTGGACTTAGCACAGATACGCAGTATTTT.

The V call is TRBV7-9, the J call TRBJ2-3; D is possibly TRBD2 (5 bases). V gave up 11 bases and J gave up 4 bases, with 19 bases separating them. The germline CDR1 and CDR2 sequences are SEHNR and FQNEAQ (reference sequence). The length of the CDR3 is 14 residues. CDR3 sequence reads: CALGSSGLPDTQYF. The CDR3 coding sequence is TGTGCCCTGGGGAGTTCGGGTCTTCCAGATACGCAGTATTTT.

The chain links TRBV6-1 to TRBJ1-3; no clear D gene. Per the germline V gene, CDR1 is MNHNS and CDR2 is SASEGT. This CDR3 is 13 amino acids long. The V gene lost 2 bases and the J gene lost 4 bases, with 6 bases spanning the gap. CDR3 loop: CASSESGGNTIYF. CDR3 sequence (DNA): TGTGCCAGCAGTGAATCGGGGGGAAACACCATATATTTT.

The V gene is TRBV13, the J gene TRBJ2-7; 12 bases agree with TRBD1. J gave up 6 bases and V 7 bases, and 10 bases lay outside the gene matches. The germline CDR1 and CDR2 sequences are PRHDT and FYEKMQ (reference sequence). The CDR3 extends over 15 amino acids. The CDR3 region is CASNTLGQGAGEQYF. CDR3 nucleotide sequence: TGTGCCAGCAACACGCTGGGACAGGGGGCTGGCGAGCAGTACTTC.